This T cell receptor (beta chain) emerged from a study of T cell repertoires in cytomegalovirus infection. Study details: Public TCR beta signatures marked donors with CMV infection and the matching HLA. Study findings and constraints: Adding up the frequency of public TCR beta families identified people who carried CMV plus the relevant HLA. HLA-C-restricted CMV-specific TCR beta clonotypes were dominant in the ex vivo response.

There are 13 residues in the CDR3. Trimming removed 5 bases at V and 3 bases at J, with 8 bases between. Germline V gene data show CDR1 as DFQATT and CDR2 as SNEGSKA (reference sequence). In the case of this clonotype: The target antigen is unknown.

TCRdb called the reads again in MiXCR, with one record for every CDR3 protein. This sample yields around 300,000 distinct CDR3 sequences, of which over 7.5% are seen a single time; around 4.1% belongs to the top ten. The TCR originated in a human donor in good health (CMV status not recorded). Some clones in this sample may be carry-over from other donors' samples. The chain employs TRBV20-1 and TRBJ1-6; D not resolved. Specimen: PBMCs. The CDR3: CSALLNYNSPLHF. As DNA, the CDR3 is TGCAGTGCTTTACTAAACTATAATTCACCCCTCCACTTT.